The 24 T cell receptor beta chains below all came from one sample that was sequenced in a study of blood T cell repertoires in COVID-19. Clones were read by immunoSEQ multiplex PCR, and TCRdb kept only the in-frame ones, dropping some. The sample carries roughly 100,000 clones, around four fifths recorded once. Sequencing was carried out using peripheral blood. These TCRs come from a woman over 75 with acute or convalescent COVID-19.

The chain is built from TRBV24-1 and TRBJ2-6, with 8 bases identical to TRBD1. The CDR3 covers 16 residues. The V and J ends lost 5 bases and 4 bases, in that order; junction bases with no gene match: 6. Germline-derived CDR1 and CDR2 are KGHDR and SFDVKD. The CDR3 DNA follows: TGTGCCACCAGTGCCTCGGACAGGGTCGGGGCCAACGTCCTGACTTTC. This gives the protein CATSASDRVGANVLTF.

The chain recombines TRBV7-9 with TRBJ2-5, with D hard to call. Trimming stripped 1 base from V and 2 bases from J, with 8 bases between. The CDR3 runs 14 residues. From germline, CDR1 is SEHNR and CDR2 FQNEAQ (reference sequence). CDR3 loop: CASSLERGQETQYF. CDR3 nucleotide sequence: TGTGCCAGCAGCTTAGAGCGCGGTCAAGAGACCCAGTACTTC. Filled out from reference TRBV7-9 and TRBJ2-5, the complete variable domain reads DTGVSQNPRHKITKRGQNVTFRCDPISEHNRLYWYRQTLGQGPEFLTYFQNEAQLEKSRLLSDRFSAERPKGSFSTLEIQRTEQGDSAMYLCASSLERGQETQYFGPGTRLLVL.

This sequence joins TRBV29-1 and TRBJ1-1; D possibly corresponds to TRBD1 (5 bases). The germline V gene has CDR1 SQVTM and CDR2 ANQGSEA. The V end was cut by 7 bases, the J end by 2 bases, with 11 bases between. The CDR3 consists of 12 residues. CDR3 nucleotide sequence: TGCAGCGCCTCGGACACAAACACTGAAGCTTTCTTT. The encoded protein is CSASDTNTEAFF.

The chain carries TRBV7-2 and TRBJ2-1; 11 nucleotides agree with TRBD2. CDR1 SGHTA and CDR2 FQGNSA come from the germline V gene. The CDR3 is 17 amino acids. V lost 3 bases to trimming and J lost 4 bases; unmatched junction nucleotides: 8. The CDR3: CASSLVLAGGIYNEQFF. Here the CDR3 DNA reads TGTGCCAGCAGCTTGGTATTAGCGGGAGGGATATACAATGAGCAGTTCTTC.

This rearrangement joins TRBV5-1 to TRBJ2-3; 12 positions match TRBD2. The CDR3 has 19 amino acids. Trimming at V came to 4 bases and at J to 4 bases, leaving 16 bases not matched to a gene. CDR1 is SGHRS, CDR2 YFSETQ, per germline. The CDR3 loop is CASSLTTGTSGWGSDTQYF. CDR3 DNA: TGCGCCAGCAGCCTTACCACCGGGACTAGCGGGTGGGGCTCAGATACGCAGTATTTT. Full variable domain (rest looked up from reference TRBV5-1 and TRBJ2-3): KAGVTQTPRYLIKTRGQQVTLSCSPISGHRSVSWYQQTPGQGLQFLFEYFSETQRNKGNFPGRFSGRQFSNSRSEMNVSTLELGDSALYLCASSLTTGTSGWGSDTQYFGPGTRLTVL.

The V gene is TRBV7-9, the J gene TRBJ1-3; D is possibly TRBD1 (6 bases). Germline V gene sequence: CDR1 SEHNR, CDR2 FQNEAQ (reference sequence). V gave up 6 bases and J gave up 4 bases, with 19 bases separating them. The CDR3 sequence is 16 residues long. The CDR3 DNA reads as TGTGCCAGCAGTACCGACAGGCACTGGGAGGGAAACACCATATATTTT. It yields the protein CASSTDRHWEGNTIYF.

V usage is TRBV7-2 and J usage is TRBJ2-2; 11 bases match TRBD2. V lost 5 bases to trimming and J lost 10 bases; unmatched junction nucleotides: 6. There are 14 residues in the CDR3. Per the germline V gene, CDR1 is SGHTA and CDR2 is FQGNSA. The DNA for the CDR3 is TGTGCCAGCAGCCTACGACTAGCGGGATCGGAGCTGTTTTTT. Amino acid sequence: CASSLRLAGSELFF.

The chain couples TRBV9 to TRBJ1-3; D is possibly TRBD1 (5 bases). Germline V gives CDR1 SGDLS, CDR2 YYNGEE. The CDR3 contains 15 residues. V was cut by 6 bases and J by 0 bases, with 13 bases left in between. The CDR3 here is CASTPTGSSGNTIYF. The CDR3, as DNA: TGTGCCAGCACCCCCACAGGCAGCTCTGGAAACACCATATATTTT.

The V call is TRBV11-3, the J call TRBJ2-3, with a weak D call TRBD2 (6 bases). Trimming removed 4 bases at V and 0 bases at J, with 11 bases between. The CDR3 loop spans 15 amino acids. CDR1 and CDR2 (germline): SGHNT, YENEEA. Written as DNA, the CDR3 is TGTGCCAGCAGCTCAGGGACTCCTAGCACAGATACGCAGTATTTT. It is translated as CASSSGTPSTDTQYF.

With regard to this clone: Other DNA sequences in this specimen translate into the identical CDR3. The rearrangement uses TRBV10-3 and TRBJ2-5, with a tentative D call TRBD2 (6 bases). The CDR3 totals 13 residues. Germline lookup yields CDR1 ENHRY and CDR2 SYGVKD. The V and J ends lost 3 bases and 5 bases respectively, with 10 bases between them. Written as DNA, the CDR3 is TGTGCCATCAGTGATGGGGGGTGGGAGACCCAGTACTTC. Translation gives CAISDGGWETQYF.

The sample holds one count of this clone. The chain employs TRBV6-2 or TRBV6-3 and TRBJ2-6, with a weak D call TRBD1 (6 bases). This CDR3 spans 16 amino acids. The V end lost 4 bases, the J end lost 1 base, and 11 bases lay between the germline ends. Germline V gene sequence: CDR1 MNHEY, CDR2 SVGEGT. The CDR3 loop reads CASSWPTGSGANVLTF. The CDR3 DNA is TGTGCCAGCAGTTGGCCCACAGGGTCTGGGGCCAACGTCCTGACTTTC.

The rearrangement joins TRBV19 to TRBJ2-7; D is perhaps TRBD1 (7 bases). CDR3 size: 15 residues. The V gene's germline CDR1 is LNHDA and CDR2 SQIVND (reference sequence). Trimming shortened V by 4 bases and J by 4 bases, and 17 bases separated the two germline ends. CDR3 sequence reads: CASSNFGQEGYEQYF. CDR3 DNA sequence: TGTGCCAGTAGTAACTTTGGACAGGAGGGATACGAGCAGTACTTC.

This chain connects TRBV7-2 to TRBJ2-3; a possible D gene is TRBD2 (6 bases). The germline gives CDR1 SGHTA, CDR2 FQGNSA. The length of the CDR3 is 13 residues. The V end lost 10 bases, the J end lost 8 bases, and 19 bases lay between the germline ends. The CDR3: CATTRSGEGTQYF. CDR3 in DNA: TGTGCCACCACTAGGTCGGGAGAAGGTACGCAGTATTTT.

This clone was seen a single time. V gene TRBV19 combines with J gene TRBJ1-2; 10 positions agree with TRBD1. The trim removed 7 bases at V and 4 bases at J, leaving 21 bases unmatched. The germline gives CDR1 LNHDA, CDR2 SQIVND (reference sequence). The CDR3 totals 19 residues. DNA of the CDR3: TGTGCCAGTATCATAAGTGGGCCGGGACAGGGGCCTCGGGGCTATGGCTACACCTTC. Encoded protein: CASIISGPGQGPRGYGYTF.

V and J are TRBV6-5 and TRBJ2-7, with a tentative D call TRBD1 (7 bases). The germline V and J ends were trimmed by 6 bases and 4 bases, with 16 bases remaining between them. Germline CDR1 and CDR2: MNHEY and SVGAGI. The CDR3 has 14 residues. In DNA, the CDR3 is TGTGCCAGCAGCCGCGGGACAGTCAAATACGAGCAGTACTTC. It yields the protein CASSRGTVKYEQYF.

This sequence joins TRBV7-9 and TRBJ1-4; D is uncertain. V was pared by 1 base and J by 8 bases, with 20 bases between. This CDR3 is built from 17 residues. The germline CDR1 and CDR2 sequences are SEHNR and FQNEAQ (reference sequence). CDR3 bases: TGTGCCAGCAGCTTAGAAATATCCCAAGTACGGGTGGAAAAACTGTTTTTT. It yields the protein CASSLEISQVRVEKLFF.

This clone appeared many times. The chain recombines TRBV19 with TRBJ1-2; 10 bases fit TRBD1. Germline V lookup: CDR1 LNHDA, CDR2 SQIVND (reference sequence). This CDR3 has 13 residues. The trim removed 4 bases at V and 5 bases at J, leaving 1 base unmatched. CDR3 nucleotides: TGTGCCAGTAGTACGGGACAGGGGTATGGCTACACCTTC. This codes for CASSTGQGYGYTF.

The rearrangement links TRBV24-1 to TRBJ2-1; 10 nucleotides align to TRBD2. Per the germline V gene, CDR1 is KGHDR and CDR2 is SFDVKD. The V segment lost 2 bases and the J segment 3 bases; nucleotides outside the gene matches: 9. There are 18 residues in the CDR3. In DNA, the CDR3 is TGTGCCACCAGTGATTCCACCATAGCGGGAGGATACTACAATGAGCAGTTCTTC. This encodes CATSDSTIAGGYYNEQFF.

The J gene is TRBJ2-1, the V gene TRBV7-2; 8 nucleotides line up with TRBD2. J lost 4 bases, V lost 5 bases, and 10 bases had no gene match. Per the germline V gene, CDR1 is SGHTA and CDR2 is FQGNSA. The CDR3 contains 16 residues. CDR3 bases: TGTGCCAGCAGCCCCCGAGCGGGAGTCGCTTACAATGAGCAGTTCTTC. Protein sequence: CASSPRAGVAYNEQFF. Based on the CDR3 plus reference TRBV7-2 and TRBJ2-1, the full variable domain is GAGVSQSPSNKVTEKGKDVELRCDPISGHTALYWYRQSLGQGLEFLIYFQGNSAPDKSGLPSDRFSAERTGGSVSTLTIQRTQQEDSAVYLCASSPRAGVAYNEQFFGPGTRLTVL.

This clone appeared a single time. This rearrangement joins TRBV7-2 to TRBJ2-2; D is unclear. The V gene lost 1 base and the J gene lost 2 bases, with 5 bases spanning the gap. The CDR3 has 14 residues. The V gene's germline CDR1 is SGHTA and CDR2 FQGNSA. The CDR3 sequence: CASSLDSNTGELFF. The CDR3 DNA sequence: TGTGCCAGCAGCTTAGACAGTAACACCGGGGAGCTGTTTTTT.

V and J are TRBV4-3 and TRBJ1-2; 8 bases match TRBD1. The V and J ends lost 0 bases and 5 bases, in that order; junction bases with no gene match: 5. This CDR3 has 15 residues. Germline CDR1 is LGHNA and CDR2 is YSLEER. CDR3 residues: CASSQERTGRYGYTF. The CDR3 nucleotides are TGCGCCAGCAGCCAAGAGAGGACAGGGAGGTATGGCTACACCTTC.

This sequence joins TRBV7-3 and TRBJ2-5, with D possibly matching TRBD1 (6 bases). Germline V gene lookup returns CDR1 SGHTA and CDR2 FQGTGA. The CDR3 runs 14 residues. Trimming cost V 5 bases and J 2 bases, with 12 bases left between them. This CDR3 is CASSATGPQETQYF. The DNA for the CDR3 is TGTGCCAGCAGCGCGACAGGTCCACAAGAGACCCAGTACTTC.

This rearrangement joins TRBV6-1 to TRBJ1-3, with D possibly being TRBD1 (6 bases). V lost 2 bases to trimming and J lost 5 bases, with 10 bases between them. CDR1 is MNHNS and CDR2 is SASEGT in the germline V gene. The CDR3 contains 14 residues. In DNA, the CDR3 is TGTGCCAGCAGTGAACTCAGGGGAAGAAACACCATATATTTT. Translated: CASSELRGRNTIYF.

The rearrangement uses TRBV28 and TRBJ2-2, with D perhaps TRBD1 (6 bases). The CDR3 loop spans 14 amino acids. Germline assignment: CDR1 MDHEN and CDR2 SYDVKM. V shed 5 bases and J shed 1 base, with 8 bases lying between them. The CDR3 DNA sequence: TGTGCCAGCAGTCCGGGACAGAACACCGGGGAGCTGTTTTTT. Translated: CASSPGQNTGELFF.